The 20 T cell receptor beta chains below come from one sample, sequenced in a study of T cells expressing NK-cell markers (dated by TCRdb to 2020 to 2022). Library construction relied on 5' RACE. The reads were generated on an Illumina HiSeq 2000. TCRdb reprocessed the reads, so every CDR3 protein sequence counts as one entry and DNA is not shown. The table for this sample lists 300,000 to 450,000 distinct CDR3 sequences. Around 5% of the sample is held by the ten biggest clonotypes. Sequenced sample: blood T cells: a sorted CD56 or NKG2C T cell subset, CD4+ or CD8+ T cells, or bulk PBMC T cells (not recorded which). These receptors all stem from a man aged 18 to 69 in good health.

The rearrangement joins TRBV18 to TRBJ2-2. Germline CDR1 and CDR2: KGHSH and LQKENI. This CDR3 is 13 amino acids long. This CDR3 is CASSPRSTGELFF.

V usage is TRBV12-5 and J usage is TRBJ2-1; without DNA, the TCRdb call of TRBD1 cannot be checked. CDR3 size: 14 residues. Germline loops: CDR1 LGHNT, CDR2 FRNRAP. CDR3 residues: CASGLTQGASEQFF.

The rearrangement joins TRBV21-1 to TRBJ1-5; as DNA is missing, the TRBD1 call by TCRdb cannot be tested. TRBV21-1 represents a pseudogene. The CDR3 runs to 11 residues. CDR3 region: CASTPLEPQHF.

The chain employs TRBV19 and TRBJ2-7; TCRdb selects TRBD1, and the lack of DNA leaves this call unchecked. Germline loops: CDR1 LNHDA, CDR2 SQIVND (reference sequence). CDR3 length equals 14 residues. Here the CDR3 reads CASTPGQHPYEQYF.

V and J are TRBV11-2 and TRBJ2-3; TCRdb designates TRBD2, a call that cannot be tested without DNA. This CDR3 is 14 amino acids long. The V gene's germline CDR1 is SGHAT and CDR2 FQNNGV. The CDR3 spells CASRGGTSKDTQYF. Full variable domain (remainder filled in from reference TRBV11-2 and TRBJ2-3): EAGVAQSPRYKIIEKRQSVAFWCNPISGHATLYWYQQILGQGPKLLIQFQNNGVVDDSQLPKDRFSAERLKGVDSTLKIQPAKLEDSAVYLCASRGGTSKDTQYFGPGTRLTVL.

The chain links TRBV28 to TRBJ2-2; checking the TCRdb D call of TRBD1 is not possible without DNA. The CDR3 sequence is 16 residues long. Germline V CDR1 and CDR2: MDHEN, SYDVKM. CDR3 region: CASSFWVTGNTGELFF.

This rearrangement joins TRBV12-3 or TRBV12-4 to TRBJ2-1; TCRdb's D call of TRBD1 is untestable without DNA. There are 18 residues in the CDR3. Here the CDR3 reads CASSPPGPILSSYNEQFF.

This rearrangement joins TRBV4-1 to TRBJ1-2. Germline CDR1 reads MGHRA; CDR2 reads YSYEKL. This CDR3 spans 14 amino acids. The CDR3 region is CASSQDGWAYGYTF.

The chain joins TRBV21-1 to TRBJ1-4; TCRdb designates TRBD1, a call that cannot be tested without DNA. TRBV21-1 is classified as a pseudogene. The CDR3 is 16 residues long. This CDR3 reads CASSGPGQGEGEKLFF.

V gene TRBV3-1 combines with J gene TRBJ2-1. Looked up from germline, CDR1 is LGHDT and CDR2 is YNNKEL (reference sequence). The CDR3 loop spans 15 amino acids. CDR3 amino acids: CASSQDRTVQVEQFF.

The gene calls are TRBV2 and TRBJ1-1. From germline, CDR1 is SNHLY and CDR2 FYNNEI. CDR3 length equals 17 residues. CDR3 sequence: CAGFERPPGVQNTEAFF.

The V call is TRBV7-2, the J call TRBJ1-6. In germline, CDR1 is SGHTA, CDR2 FQGNSA. The CDR3 consists of 14 residues. CDR3 region: CASSSPGGTSPLHF.

The chain couples TRBV2 to TRBJ1-3. In germline, CDR1 is SNHLY, CDR2 FYNNEI. There are 13 residues in the CDR3. CDR3 residues: CASSKTAGNTIYF.

This sequence joins TRBV12-3 or TRBV12-4 and TRBJ1-6; the TCRdb call, TRBD1, lacks DNA for checking. The CDR3 totals 13 residues. The CDR3 sequence: CATGDTLNSPLHF.

The chain is built from TRBV10-3 and TRBJ2-7; the D call of TRBD1 rests on TCRdb alone, since no DNA is present to check it. The CDR3 totals 16 residues. Germline V lookup: CDR1 ENHRY, CDR2 SYGVKD. The CDR3: CATEIGANDTPYEQYF.

The CDR3 protein is CAISESWDQNTEAFF. The V call is TRBV10-3, the J call TRBJ1-1. In germline, CDR1 is ENHRY, CDR2 SYGVKD. CDR3 size: 15 residues.

The V gene is TRBV5-1, the J gene TRBJ2-1; TCRdb's D call, TRBD2, is unchecked because there is no DNA. The V gene's germline CDR1 is SGHRS and CDR2 YFSETQ. The CDR3 is 17 residues long. This CDR3 reads CASSLAGAGGAYNEQFF.

The chain combines TRBV27 with TRBJ2-7; TCRdb indicates TRBD1, and absent DNA this call remains unverified. CDR1 and CDR2 from the germline V gene are MNHEY and SMNVEV (reference sequence). The CDR3 has 13 amino acids. CDR3 sequence: CASIPRDPYEQYF.

The J gene is TRBJ2-3, the V gene TRBV21-1. TRBV21-1 is labeled a pseudogene. The CDR3 contains 15 residues. The chain's CDR3 is CASSKGETGPDTQYF.

The rearrangement joins TRBV5-6 to TRBJ2-1; TCRdb calls TRBD1, which cannot be checked without DNA. The CDR3 runs 13 residues. Germline CDR1 SGHDT, CDR2 YYEEEE. The CDR3 loop reads CASSSLSQGEQFF.